This TCR beta chain comes out of a study of human T cells and chemical hapten exposure. Indicated time point: healthy volunteer bleed at 6 weeks. Blood, whole and unfractionated, served as the source for total RNA extraction. Study outcomes and limitations: No shift was seen in TCRs above 1 in 1000 frequency with DPC sensitization.

Individual cDNA molecules (in the library) carried attached unique molecular identifiers. TCRdb ran MiXCR on the RACE reads and lists one entry per CDR3 protein. Seen here are approximately 79,000 distinct CDR3 sequences, over 7% observed once, and the top ten hold less than 2%. In regard to this clonotype: Its specificity is unknown.

With 6 bases clipped from V and 1 base from J, the junction kept 8 bases outside the gene matches. Germline-derived CDR1 and CDR2 are DFQATT and SNEGSKA (reference sequence). This CDR3 is built from 14 residues. The chain is built from TRBV20-1 and TRBJ2-7; TRBD1 agrees at 8 bases. Sequenced input: whole blood. This sequence was found in a male donor in good health. Some clones in this sample may be carry-over from other donors' samples. The CDR3 DNA is TGCAGTGCGCCCACAGGGGGTTTTTCCTACGAGCAGTACTTC. Translation: CSAPTGGFSYEQYF.